The rows below give T cell receptor beta chains drawn from one sample of a study of blood T cell repertoires in COVID-19. Repertoires were generated with immunoSEQ multiplex PCR, while TCRdb's copy carries only in-frame clones and drops some. The table includes about 240,000 clones, around 85% detected once. What was sequenced was PBMCs or T cells enriched from blood (not recorded which). These receptors all come from a woman in her thirties or forties with acute COVID-19. Each CDR3 is given with its conserved first and last residue. A D gene is named only where the DNA matches it firmly. Clone size is given for some rows only: seen once, a few or many times, or a class if the clone is expanded.

D,size,J,V,DNA,CDR3
TRBD1,.,TRBJ1-5,TRBV7-9,TGTGCCAGCAGTCAGGGGGCGGGTCAGCCCCAGCATTTT,CASSQGAGQPQHF
TRBD2,.,TRBJ2-5,TRBV11-2,TGTGCCAGCAGCCCCGCCCGGGCGGGAGCATTAGAGACCCAGTACTTC,CASSPARAGALETQYF
TRBD2,.,TRBJ2-7,TRBV7-8,TGTGCCAGCAGCTCCTTGACTAGCGGGAGGCACGAGCAGTACTTC,CASSSLTSGRHEQYF
TRBD1,.,TRBJ2-6,TRBV19,TGTGCCAGTAGTATAGATAATATGGACAGGCTTGGGGCCAACGTCCTGACTTTC,CASSIDNMDRLGANVLTF
.,.,TRBJ2-7,TRBV27,TGTGCCAGCAGTTTATCCCCCCTAGACAGAACCTACGAGCAGTACTTC,CASSLSPLDRTYEQYF
TRBD1,.,TRBJ2-7,TRBV19,TGTGCCAGTAGTGTGTCGACAGGGACCTACGAGCAGTACTTC,CASSVSTGTYEQYF
TRBD2,.,TRBJ2-7,TRBV4-1,TGCGCCAGCAGCCAATCCGGGACTAGCGGACCCTACGAGCAGTACTTC,CASSQSGTSGPYEQYF
.,.,TRBJ1-5,TRBV2,TGTGCGAGCAAAGGAGGAGGCGGTCAGCCCCAGCATTTT,CASKGGGGQPQHF
TRBD1,.,TRBJ1-1,TRBV10-3,TGTGCCATCAGCTCGACAGGGGAGACTGAAGCTTTCTTT,CAISSTGETEAFF
.,.,TRBJ2-1,TRBV28,TGTGCCAGCAGTCCCGGAGGCGGCTCCTACAATGAGCAGTTCTTC,CASSPGGGSYNEQFF
.,.,TRBJ1-4,TRBV19,TGTGCCAGTAGATCCTGGAGAGAGACTAATGAAAAACTGTTTTTT,CASRSWRETNEKLFF
.,.,TRBJ2-3,TRBV30,TGTGCCTGGAGTGTAATCGGACAGATAAGCACAGATACGCAGTATTTT,CAWSVIGQISTDTQYF
.,few,TRBJ2-1,TRBV7-7,TGTGCTAGCAGCCCCTCAGGGGGGAGCGACAATGAGCAGTTCTTC,CASSPSGGSDNEQFF
.,.,TRBJ2-3,TRBV5-1,TGCGCCAGCAGCTTGGAGGGGGTTAGCACAGATACGCAGTATTTT,CASSLEGVSTDTQYF
.,.,TRBJ2-1,TRBV19,TGTGCCAGTATGACGACCTCGGGGAAGGACTCCTACAATGAGCAGTTCTTC,CASMTTSGKDSYNEQFF
.,.,TRBJ2-7,TRBV5-4,TGTGCCAGCAGCTTGAACAGCAGGATTGATGGGCAGTACTTC,CASSLNSRIDGQYF
TRBD1,once,TRBJ2-7,TRBV12-5,TGTGCTAGTGGTTTGGTCCAGACAGGGGGCTACGAGCAGTACTTC,CASGLVQTGGYEQYF
TRBD2,.,TRBJ2-7,TRBV5-1,TGCGCCAGCAGCTTGGGACCGGGACTAGCGCGAGCCTCCTACGAGCAGTACTTC,CASSLGPGLARASYEQYF
TRBD2,few,TRBJ2-5,TRBV19,TGTGCCAGTAGTCCATCGGCTAGCGGAGAGACCCAGTACTTC,CASSPSASGETQYF
.,.,TRBJ1-2,TRBV19,TGTGCCAGTACCCCTGGGACTTTAGGGGGCTACACCTTC,CASTPGTLGGYTF
TRBD1,.,TRBJ1-5,TRBV5-8,TGTGCCAGCAGCTTCTCCGGGACAGGGTATCAGCCCCAGCATTTT,CASSFSGTGYQPQHF
.,.,TRBJ1-5,TRBV27,TGTGCCAGCAGCCTGACAAGATATAGCAATCAGCCCCAGCATTTT,CASSLTRYSNQPQHF
TRBD2,.,TRBJ2-2,TRBV11-3,TGTGCCAGCAGCCCCCGCGGGAGAGGGGAGCTGTTTTTT,CASSPRGRGELFF
TRBD2,.,TRBJ2-7,TRBV10-3,TGTGCCATCAGTGAGTCGAGAGGGGGGACTAGGTCAAACGAGCAGTACTTC,CAISESRGGTRSNEQYF
TRBD1,.,TRBJ1-1,TRBV7-6,TGTGCCAGCAGCTTAGTAGGGAAGGGGGCAGGGACTGAAGCTTTCTTT,CASSLVGKGAGTEAFF
.,.,TRBJ2-1,TRBV15,TGTGCCACCAGCCCCCAACCCGGCGGAACCTACAATGAGCAGTTCTTC,CATSPQPGGTYNEQFF
.,.,TRBJ1-1,TRBV5-5,TGTGCCAGCAGCTTCAACTCATTTTGGAACACTGAAGCTTTCTTT,CASSFNSFWNTEAFF
TRBD2,.,TRBJ2-1,TRBV19,TGTGCCAGGCCACCTAGCGGGAGACGACAAAATGAGCAGTTCTTC,CARPPSGRRQNEQFF
.,.,TRBJ1-1,TRBV5-1,TGCGCCAGCAGCTTGGACATTAACACTGAAGCTTTCTTT,CASSLDINTEAFF
TRBD1,.,TRBJ2-7,TRBV11-1,TGTGCCAGCAGCGTCCGACAGGGACCCTACGAGCAGTACTTC,CASSVRQGPYEQYF
.,.,TRBJ1-3,TRBV10-3,TGTGCCACTGCGGGGAACTCTGGAAACACCATATATTTT,CATAGNSGNTIYF
TRBD2,.,TRBJ2-2,TRBV5-1,TGCGCCAGCAGCTTGGGCCCCGGGACTAGCGGGATCGGGGAGCTGTTTTTT,CASSLGPGTSGIGELFF
.,once,TRBJ1-1,TRBV7-2,TGTGCCAGCAGCTTAGTCGGGGGGGAAGCTTTCTTT,CASSLVGGEAFF
.,.,TRBJ1-6,TRBV27,TGTGCCAGCAGTTTAGGCCCGGGGAATTCACCCCTCCACTTT,CASSLGPGNSPLHF
.,few,TRBJ1-4,TRBV5-1,TGCGCCAGCAGCTTGGCCATGAGGGCAACTAATGAAAAACTGTTTTTT,CASSLAMRATNEKLFF
TRBD1,.,TRBJ2-3,TRBV5-6,TGTGCCAGCACCACTCGGGGGACAGGGGAAGATACGCAGTATTTT,CASTTRGTGEDTQYF
.,.,TRBJ2-1,TRBV21-1,TGTGCCAGCACCGGCTTGTTGCGGGAGTCCAATGAGCAGTTCTTC,CASTGLLRESNEQFF
TRBD1,once,TRBJ2-2,TRBV9,TGTGCCAGCAGCGCCGGGACAGAGGGCACCGGGGAGCTGTTTTTT,CASSAGTEGTGELFF
.,.,TRBJ1-5,TRBV5-8,TGTGCCAGCAGCTGGAGGGTCAATCAGCCCCAGCATTTT,CASSWRVNQPQHF
.,.,TRBJ2-5,TRBV6-5,TGTGCCAGCAGGACGAGGGGGGGCCAAGAGACCCAGTACTTC,CASRTRGGQETQYF
TRBD2,.,TRBJ2-1,TRBV11-3,TGTGCCAGCAGCTTAACCCTCCTCGCGGGAGACAAGAGCAATGAGCAGTTCTTC,CASSLTLLAGDKSNEQFF
TRBD2,few,TRBJ2-2,TRBV5-1,TGCGCCAGCAGTGAAGGGTTCTGGCCTAGCGGGAGCACCGGGGAGCTGTTTTTT,CASSEGFWPSGSTGELFF
.,once,TRBJ1-3,TRBV15,TGTGCCACCAGCAGAGATTCTGGCGGACAGCTCGGAAACACCATATATTTT,CATSRDSGGQLGNTIYF
TRBD2,.,TRBJ2-1,TRBV2,TGTGCCAGGACTAGCGGGGGTTCCTACAATGAGCAGTTCTTC,CARTSGGSYNEQFF
.,.,TRBJ1-1,TRBV6-5,TGTGCCAGCAAACCGGGAAACGCCAGAGGTGAAGCTTTCTTT,CASKPGNARGEAFF
TRBD1,.,TRBJ2-1,TRBV7-8,TGTGCCAGCAGCCCTAGACAGGGGACGATGACTTCCTACAATGAGCAGTTCTTC,CASSPRQGTMTSYNEQFF
TRBD1,.,TRBJ1-2,TRBV3-1/TRBV3-2,TGTGCCAGCAGCCTAGGGACAGGGTATATTGGCTACACCTTC,CASSLGTGYIGYTF
.,.,TRBJ2-1,TRBV9,TGTGCCAGCAGCGAGCAGGGTGAGCAGTTCTTC,CASSEQGEQFF
TRBD1,.,TRBJ1-2,TRBV6-6,TGTGCCAGCAGCCCCGCCGGGACAGGTTATGGCTACACCTTC,CASSPAGTGYGYTF
.,.,TRBJ1-2,TRBV19,TGTGCCAGTAGTATGGACAGCGCTAACTATGGCTACACCTTC,CASSMDSANYGYTF
TRBD2,.,TRBJ2-2,TRBV4-1,TGCGCCAGCAGCAGACTAGCGGGAGGGTCGGGGGAGCTGTTTTTT,CASSRLAGGSGELFF
TRBD2,.,TRBJ2-3,TRBV4-1,TGCGCCAGCAGCCAAGCTGGGACTAGCGGGAGAACAGATACGCAGTATTTT,CASSQAGTSGRTDTQYF
TRBD2,.,TRBJ2-7,TRBV5-1,TGCGCCAGCAGCTTGTCATCGGGACTAGCGGGAAGTGAGCAGTACTTC,CASSLSSGLAGSEQYF
TRBD2,.,TRBJ2-7,TRBV5-1,TGCGCCAGCAGCTTACTAGCGGGAGCAGACGAGCAGTACTTC,CASSLLAGADEQYF
.,once,TRBJ1-3,TRBV6-5,TGTGCCAGCAGTTACACCGAACACTCTGGAAACACCATATATTTT,CASSYTEHSGNTIYF